The entry below describes one TCR beta chain. The assay was immunoSEQ multiplex PCR, and TCRdb's table has in-frame clones only and misses some. In the table there are about 74,000 clones, around four fifths of which are singletons. These data belong to a study of blood T cell repertoires in COVID-19. The wider study: Sites across the United States, Italy and Spain contributed samples from acute and convalescent COVID-19. Sources were T cells, B-cell-depleted T cells, or PBMCs; the material itself was cDNA or gDNA.

CDR1 is LGHDT and CDR2 is YNNKEL in the germline V gene (reference sequence). Deletions cut 9 bases from V and 2 bases from J, with 16 bases between. This CDR3 has 14 amino acids. The chain is built from TRBV3-1 (or the pseudogene TRBV3-2) and TRBJ2-5; D possibly corresponds to TRBD1 (5 bases). The specimen was peripheral blood. The origin of this receptor is a man aged 65 to 85 with acute or convalescent COVID-19. As DNA, the CDR3 is TGTGCCAGTCAAGGGGCCCGTGGGCAAGAGACCCAGTACTTC. Its protein product is CASQGARGQETQYF.